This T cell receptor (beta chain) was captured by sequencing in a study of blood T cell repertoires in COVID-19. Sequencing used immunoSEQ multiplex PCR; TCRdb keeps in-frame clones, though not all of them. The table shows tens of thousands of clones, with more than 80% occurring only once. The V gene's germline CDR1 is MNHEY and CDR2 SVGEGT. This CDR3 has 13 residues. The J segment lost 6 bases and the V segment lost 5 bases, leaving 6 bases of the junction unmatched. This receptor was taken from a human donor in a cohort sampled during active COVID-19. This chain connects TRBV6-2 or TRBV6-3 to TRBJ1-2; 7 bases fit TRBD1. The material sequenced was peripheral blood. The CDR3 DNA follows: TGTGCCAGCAGTCTACAGGGGTTGGATGGCTACACCTTC. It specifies CASSLQGLDGYTF.